The rows below give T cell receptor beta chains drawn from one sample of a study of shared clonotypes between healthy human individuals. Here immunoSEQ multiplex PCR was the method, and the copy in TCRdb shows in-frame clones only, minus some. The profile shows roughly 1,500,000 clones, approximately 98.5% of them singletons. The sequencing input was naive CD4+ T cells sorted from blood. These receptors were obtained from a man aged 25 to 40 in good health. CDR3s include the opening cysteine and the closing phenylalanine or tryptophan. Fields, in order: D gene, J gene, V gene, CDR3 protein. D genes are given only for firm matches.

D: TRBD2; J: TRBJ2-2; V: TRBV5-1; CDR3: CASSLELAGGPGELFF
D: NA; J: TRBJ2-1; V: TRBV2; CDR3: CASGTLYNEQFF
D: NA; J: TRBJ2-7; V: TRBV7-2; CDR3: CASSLVRGYEQYF
D: NA; J: TRBJ2-3; V: TRBV2; CDR3: CASSAERADTQYF
D: TRBD2; J: TRBJ2-1; V: TRBV11-2; CDR3: CASSLVRRLAGENEQFF
D: NA; J: TRBJ1-1; V: TRBV6-1; CDR3: CASSVVGTEAFF
D: NA; J: TRBJ1-1; V: TRBV10-3; CDR3: CAISGQTNTEAFF
D: NA; J: TRBJ1-5; V: TRBV7-2; CDR3: CASSLRSGDGQPQHF
D: NA; J: TRBJ2-3; V: TRBV4-3; CDR3: CASSQEAGPADTQYF
D: TRBD1; J: TRBJ1-4; V: TRBV19; CDR3: CASSPVRDRGRSLFF
D: TRBD2; J: TRBJ2-3; V: TRBV25-1; CDR3: CASSALAGLSTDTQYF
D: NA; J: TRBJ2-5; V: TRBV11-2; CDR3: CASSFTQETQYF
D: TRBD2; J: TRBJ2-3; V: TRBV5-4; CDR3: CASSLAGTSRTDTQYF
D: TRBD1; J: TRBJ1-4; V: TRBV5-1; CDR3: CASSFLGQPEVELFF
D: TRBD2; J: TRBJ2-5; V: TRBV28; CDR3: CASSLISSSGSWAQYF
D: NA; J: TRBJ2-7; V: TRBV4-3; CDR3: CASSQELAAYKQYF
D: TRBD2; J: TRBJ2-2; V: TRBV27; CDR3: CASRVASGNTPRELFF
D: NA; J: TRBJ2-1; V: TRBV19; CDR3: CASSIPPQGRLYNEQFF
D: NA; J: TRBJ2-1; V: TRBV18; CDR3: CASSPQRLSNEQFF
D: NA; J: TRBJ2-1; V: TRBV7-6; CDR3: CASSSSTSPINEQFF
D: NA; J: TRBJ1-2; V: TRBV7-8; CDR3: CASSVEGRASGYTF
D: NA; J: TRBJ2-7; V: TRBV30; CDR3: CAWSVLAGEQYF
D: NA; J: TRBJ1-3; V: TRBV30; CDR3: CAWSVRGFPSGNTIYF
D: TRBD2; J: TRBJ2-2; V: TRBV7-3; CDR3: CASSGGLAGTGELFF
D: TRBD2; J: TRBJ2-7; V: TRBV6-4; CDR3: CASSDAREGRYEQYF
D: TRBD1; J: TRBJ1-2; V: TRBV6-4; CDR3: CASSAGTVSGYTF
D: TRBD2; J: TRBJ2-1; V: TRBV9; CDR3: CASSRGLLAPGLAGGNEQFF
D: NA; J: TRBJ2-5; V: TRBV9; CDR3: CASSVEVAETQYF
D: NA; J: TRBJ2-4; V: TRBV19; CDR3: CASSSQLSTAKNIQYF
D: NA; J: TRBJ2-7; V: TRBV2; CDR3: CASKILVSTYEQYF
D: NA; J: TRBJ1-1; V: TRBV4-1; CDR3: CASSQASRDTEAFF
D: TRBD2; J: TRBJ2-1; V: TRBV5-1; CDR3: CASSFSGRGNNEQFF